This TCR beta chain stems from a study of yellow fever vaccine responses in identical twins. From the RT-PCR reads, TCRdb called clonotypes with MiXCR, one entry per CDR3 protein. The profile shows around 20,000 distinct CDR3 sequences, under 70% of them singletons. From germline, CDR1 is SGHAT and CDR2 FQDESV (reference sequence). Unmatched junction bases numbered 6, after V lost 6 bases and J lost 6 bases. This CDR3 region has 13 residues. The rearrangement links TRBV11-1 to TRBJ1-2; 8 bases fit TRBD1. Sequenced here: T cells from blood (PBMCs), unsorted or a sorted subset (not recorded which), sampled before or after yellow fever vaccination (not recorded which). The receptor's source is a woman younger than 30 who received the yellow fever vaccine. CDR3 coding DNA: TGTGCCAGCAGTCGTACAGGGGGTAATGGCTACACCTTC. Translated: CASSRTGGNGYTF.